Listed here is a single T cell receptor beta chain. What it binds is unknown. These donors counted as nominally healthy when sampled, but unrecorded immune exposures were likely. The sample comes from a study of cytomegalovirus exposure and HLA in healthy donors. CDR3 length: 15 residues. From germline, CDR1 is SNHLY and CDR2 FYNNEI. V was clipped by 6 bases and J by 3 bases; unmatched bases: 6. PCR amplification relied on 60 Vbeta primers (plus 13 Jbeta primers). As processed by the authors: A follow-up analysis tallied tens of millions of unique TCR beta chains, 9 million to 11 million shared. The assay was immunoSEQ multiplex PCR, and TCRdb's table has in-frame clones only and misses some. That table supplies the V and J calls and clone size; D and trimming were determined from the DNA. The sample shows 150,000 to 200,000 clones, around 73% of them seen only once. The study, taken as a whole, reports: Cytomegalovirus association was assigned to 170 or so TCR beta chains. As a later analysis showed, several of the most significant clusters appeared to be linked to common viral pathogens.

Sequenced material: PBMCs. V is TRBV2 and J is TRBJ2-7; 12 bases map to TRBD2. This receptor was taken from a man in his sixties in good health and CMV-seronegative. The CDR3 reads CASRRGLAGFYEQYF. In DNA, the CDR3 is TGTGCCAGCAGACGTGGACTAGCGGGGTTCTACGAGCAGTACTTC.